This record covers a single T cell receptor (beta chain). Its target is not known. A read error may produce the germline difference seen at one junction end. The record originates from a study of OX40 agonist ivuxolimab in advanced cancers. On the study more broadly: Patients received the agonistic anti-OX40 (CD134) antibody ivuxolimab. Three individuals attained partial responses, comprising one hepatocellular carcinoma case and two cutaneous melanoma cases.

The repertoire was sequenced with immunoSEQ multiplex PCR; TCRdb's copy has only in-frame clones and lacks some. The repertoire holds about 18,000 clones, with 80% to 90% as singletons. The CDR3 spans 18 residues. The germline gives CDR1 SNHLY, CDR2 FYNNEI. Findings and limits, study-wide: Certain nonresponders additionally had low normalized T-cell clonal expansion. Undetermined was the antigen specificity of the expanded peripheral T cells.

The sample here was CD4+ or CD8+ T cells sorted from blood, taken in a trial of the OX40 agonist ivuxolimab. The TCR originated in an adult with an advanced solid tumor such as melanoma, head and neck, liver or kidney cancer. The rearrangement joins TRBV2 to TRBJ2-7; D uncertain. CDR3 in DNA: TGTACCAGCAGTGAAGCGCTCTCTACCCTAGGTAGGACCTACGAGCAGTACTTC. Its protein is CTSSEALSTLGRTYEQYF. The full variable domain, with the rest looked up from reference TRBV2 and TRBJ2-7, is EPEVTQTPSHQVTQMGQEVILRCVPISNHLYFYWYRQILGQKVEFLVSFYNNEISEKSEIFDDQFSVERPDGSNFTLKIRSTKLEDSAMYFCTSSEALSTLGRTYEQYFGPGTRLTVT.